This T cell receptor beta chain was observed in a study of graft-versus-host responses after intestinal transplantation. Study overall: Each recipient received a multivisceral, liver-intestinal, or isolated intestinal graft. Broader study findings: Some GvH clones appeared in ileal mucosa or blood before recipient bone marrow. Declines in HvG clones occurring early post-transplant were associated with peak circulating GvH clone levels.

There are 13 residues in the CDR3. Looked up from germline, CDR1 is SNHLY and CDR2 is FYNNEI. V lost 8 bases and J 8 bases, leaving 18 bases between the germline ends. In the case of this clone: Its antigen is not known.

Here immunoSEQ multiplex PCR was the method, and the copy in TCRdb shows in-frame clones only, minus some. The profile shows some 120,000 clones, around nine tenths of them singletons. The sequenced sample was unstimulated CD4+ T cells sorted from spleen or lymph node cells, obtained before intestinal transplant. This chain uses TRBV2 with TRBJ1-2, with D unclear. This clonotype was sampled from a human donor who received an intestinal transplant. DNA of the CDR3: TGTGCCAGCTTCTACCTTCGGGGAGTGGGCTACACCTTC. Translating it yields CASFYLRGVGYTF.